A selection of T cell receptor beta chains follows, all from one sample in a study of T-cell reconstitution after alpha-beta-depleted transplantation in children. TCRdb recomputed calls from the PCR reads with MiXCR, one row per CDR3 protein. The data contain 350,000 to 450,000 distinct CDR3 sequences, 10% to 15% of them singletons. The sequencing used PBMCs, collected from the stem cell graft. These receptors were taken from a human donor who donated a stem cell graft to a child with Fanconi anemia. CDR3s leave out the opening cysteine and the closing phenylalanine or tryptophan. The order of the fields is V gene, J gene, CDR3 protein.

V: TRBV12-3/TRBV12-4
J: TRBJ1-3
CDR3: ASSLTGNTIY

V: TRBV20-1
J: TRBJ1-1
CDR3: SATNGDHTEAF

V: TRBV13
J: TRBJ2-2
CDR3: ASSLTIKNTGELF

V: TRBV12-3/TRBV12-4
J: TRBJ2-5
CDR3: ASSLTGGVTQETQY

V: TRBV12-3/TRBV12-4
J: TRBJ2-1
CDR3: ASRGAGSGTRIYNEQF

V: TRBV28
J: TRBJ2-5
CDR3: ASSPPRSGGTQY

V: TRBV5-1
J: TRBJ2-3
CDR3: ASSLALEAQY

V: TRBV5-1
J: TRBJ1-2
CDR3: ASSLDPGAGGYT

V: TRBV20-1
J: TRBJ1-1
CDR3: SASRTGLGTEAF

V: TRBV5-5
J: TRBJ1-1
CDR3: ASSQTASNTEAF

V: TRBV5-1
J: TRBJ2-5
CDR3: ASSLDHNTQETQY

V: TRBV7-6
J: TRBJ1-6
CDR3: ASSPEVGPPGNSPLH

V: TRBV28
J: TRBJ1-5
CDR3: ASSLVREDQPQH

V: TRBV5-1
J: TRBJ1-1
CDR3: ASSLAEGYGTEAF

V: TRBV6-1
J: TRBJ1-2
CDR3: ASSAGRSNYGYT

V: TRBV6-2/TRBV6-3
J: TRBJ2-1
CDR3: ASSYGGSGGENEQF

V: TRBV3-1
J: TRBJ2-7
CDR3: ASSQDRLAGLEQY

V: TRBV27
J: TRBJ1-2
CDR3: ASSRGFVDGYT

V: TRBV4-2
J: TRBJ1-2
CDR3: ASSPSSGGRDGYT

V: TRBV7-2
J: TRBJ2-1
CDR3: ASRKWASGASSYNEQF